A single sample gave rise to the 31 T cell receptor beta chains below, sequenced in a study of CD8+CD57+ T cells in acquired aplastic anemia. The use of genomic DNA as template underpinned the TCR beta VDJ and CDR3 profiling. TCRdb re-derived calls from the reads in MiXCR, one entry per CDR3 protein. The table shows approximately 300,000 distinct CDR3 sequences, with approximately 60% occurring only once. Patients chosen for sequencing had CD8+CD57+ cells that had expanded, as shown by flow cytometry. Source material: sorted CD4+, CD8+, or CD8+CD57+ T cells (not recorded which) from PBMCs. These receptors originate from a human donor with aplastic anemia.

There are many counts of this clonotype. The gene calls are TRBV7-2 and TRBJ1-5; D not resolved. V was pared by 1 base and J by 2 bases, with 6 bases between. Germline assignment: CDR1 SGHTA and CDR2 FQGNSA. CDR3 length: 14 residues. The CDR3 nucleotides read TGTGCCAGCAGCTTAGTTTCAGGCAATCAGCCCCAGCATTTT. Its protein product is CASSLVSGNQPQHF.

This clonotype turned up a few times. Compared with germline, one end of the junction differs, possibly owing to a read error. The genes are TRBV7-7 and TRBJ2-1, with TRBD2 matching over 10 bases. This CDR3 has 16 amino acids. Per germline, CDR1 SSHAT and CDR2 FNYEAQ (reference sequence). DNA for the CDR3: TGTGCTAGCAGCCCAGAAAGCGGGAGGGCCACGAATGAGCAGTTCTTC. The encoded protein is CASSPESGRATNEQFF.

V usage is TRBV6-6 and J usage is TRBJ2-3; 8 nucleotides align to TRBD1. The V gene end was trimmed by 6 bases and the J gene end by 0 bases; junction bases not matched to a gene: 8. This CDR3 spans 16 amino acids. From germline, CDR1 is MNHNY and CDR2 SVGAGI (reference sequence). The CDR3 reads CASRPRTGSSTDTQYF. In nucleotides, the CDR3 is TGTGCCAGCAGACCGAGGACAGGGTCTAGCACAGATACGCAGTATTTT.

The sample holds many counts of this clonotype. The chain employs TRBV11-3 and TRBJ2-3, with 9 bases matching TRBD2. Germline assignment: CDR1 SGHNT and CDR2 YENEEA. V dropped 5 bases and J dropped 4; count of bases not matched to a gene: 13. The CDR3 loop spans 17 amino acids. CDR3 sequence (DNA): TGTGCCAGCAGCGGGGGCGGGGGGGCATCGGGAGCAGATACGCAGTATTTT. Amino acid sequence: CASSGGGGASGADTQYF.

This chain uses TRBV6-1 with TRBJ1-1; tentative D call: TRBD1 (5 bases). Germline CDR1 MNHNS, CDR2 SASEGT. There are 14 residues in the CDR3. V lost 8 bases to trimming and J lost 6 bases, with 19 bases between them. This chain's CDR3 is CASHFGGALAEAFF. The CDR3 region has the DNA TGTGCCAGCCATTTCGGAGGGGCCTTGGCTGAAGCTTTCTTT.

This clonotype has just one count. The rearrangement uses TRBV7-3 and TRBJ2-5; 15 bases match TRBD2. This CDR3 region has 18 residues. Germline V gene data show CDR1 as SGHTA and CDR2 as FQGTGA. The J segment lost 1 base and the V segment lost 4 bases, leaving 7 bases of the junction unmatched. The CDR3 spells CASSSGLAGGPGQETQYF. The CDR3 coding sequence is TGTGCCAGCAGCTCCGGACTAGCGGGGGGGCCGGGCCAAGAGACCCAGTACTTC.

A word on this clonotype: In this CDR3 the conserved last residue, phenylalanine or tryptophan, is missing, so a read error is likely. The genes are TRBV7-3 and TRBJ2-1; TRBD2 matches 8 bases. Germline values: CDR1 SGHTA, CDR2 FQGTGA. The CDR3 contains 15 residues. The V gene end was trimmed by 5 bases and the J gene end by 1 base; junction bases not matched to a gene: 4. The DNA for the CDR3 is TGTGCCAGCAGCCGCGGCGGGGGGTCCTACAATGAGCAGTTCGTC. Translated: CASSRGGGSYNEQFV.

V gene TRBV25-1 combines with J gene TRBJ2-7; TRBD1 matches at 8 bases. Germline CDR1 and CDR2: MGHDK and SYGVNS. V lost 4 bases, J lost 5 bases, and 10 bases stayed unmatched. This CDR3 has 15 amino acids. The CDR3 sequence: CASSAADRDGNEQYF. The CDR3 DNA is TGTGCCAGCAGTGCGGCGGACAGGGATGGTAACGAGCAGTACTTC.

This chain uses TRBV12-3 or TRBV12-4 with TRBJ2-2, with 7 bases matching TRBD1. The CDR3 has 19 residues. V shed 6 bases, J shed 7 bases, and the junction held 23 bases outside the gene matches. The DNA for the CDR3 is TGTGCCAGCAGGGCCCGACAGGGCGGCGGACGGCCGTTCAGCGGGGAGCTGTTTTTT. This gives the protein CASRARQGGGRPFSGELFF.

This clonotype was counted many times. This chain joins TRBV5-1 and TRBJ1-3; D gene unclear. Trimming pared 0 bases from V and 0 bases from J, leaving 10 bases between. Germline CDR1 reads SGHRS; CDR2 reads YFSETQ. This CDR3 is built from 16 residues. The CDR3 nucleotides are TGCGCCAGCAGCTTGGATCCGACCGGCTCTGGAAACACCATATATTTT. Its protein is CASSLDPTGSGNTIYF.

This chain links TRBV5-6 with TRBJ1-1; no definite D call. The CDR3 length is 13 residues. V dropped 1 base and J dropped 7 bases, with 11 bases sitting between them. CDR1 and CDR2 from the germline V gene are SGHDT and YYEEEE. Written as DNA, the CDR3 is TGTGCCAGCAGCTTGTTAGAGGACTATGAAGCTTTCTTT. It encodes CASSLLEDYEAFF. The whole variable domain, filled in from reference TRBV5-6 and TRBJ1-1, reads DAGVTQSPTHLIKTRGQQVTLRCSPKSGHDTVSWYQQALGQGPQFIFQYYEEEERQRGNFPDRFSGHQFPNYSSELNVNALLLGDSALYLCASSLLEDYEAFFGQGTRLTVV.

The DNA of the CDR3 is TGCAGTGCTAGGTTGGCCGGAGGGAATGAAAAACTGTTTTTT. Residues: CSARLAGGNEKLFF. The chain uses TRBV20-1 and TRBJ1-4; no firm D call. The CDR3 runs 14 residues. Germline values: CDR1 DFQATT, CDR2 SNEGSKA (reference sequence). Trimming removed 3 bases from V and 5 bases from J, with 13 bases in between.

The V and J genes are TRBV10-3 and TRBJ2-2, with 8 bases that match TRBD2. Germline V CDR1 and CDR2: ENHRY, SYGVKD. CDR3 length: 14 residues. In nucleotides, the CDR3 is TGTGCTGCCCTTCGGCTAGCGGGCACCGGGGAGCTGTTTTTT. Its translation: CAALRLAGTGELFF.

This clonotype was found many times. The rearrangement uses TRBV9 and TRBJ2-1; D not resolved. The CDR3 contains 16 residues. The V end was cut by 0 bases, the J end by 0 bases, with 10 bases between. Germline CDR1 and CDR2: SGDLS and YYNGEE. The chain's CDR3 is CASSVDPSSSYNEQFF. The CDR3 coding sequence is TGTGCCAGCAGCGTAGATCCATCTAGCTCCTACAATGAGCAGTTCTTC.

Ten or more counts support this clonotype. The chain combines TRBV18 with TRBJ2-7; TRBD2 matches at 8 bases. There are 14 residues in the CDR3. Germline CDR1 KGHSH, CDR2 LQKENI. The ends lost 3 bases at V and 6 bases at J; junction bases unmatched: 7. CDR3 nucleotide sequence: TGTGCCAGCTCACCGACTAGCGTCCAGTCCGAGCAGTACTTC. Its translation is CASSPTSVQSEQYF.

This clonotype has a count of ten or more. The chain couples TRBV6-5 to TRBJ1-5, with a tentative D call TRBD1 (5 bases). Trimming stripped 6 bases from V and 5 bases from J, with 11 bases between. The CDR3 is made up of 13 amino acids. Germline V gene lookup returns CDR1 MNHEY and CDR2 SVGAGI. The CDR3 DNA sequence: TGTGCCAGCAGCCGGACGGGGGATCAGCCCCAGCATTTT. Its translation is CASSRTGDQPQHF.

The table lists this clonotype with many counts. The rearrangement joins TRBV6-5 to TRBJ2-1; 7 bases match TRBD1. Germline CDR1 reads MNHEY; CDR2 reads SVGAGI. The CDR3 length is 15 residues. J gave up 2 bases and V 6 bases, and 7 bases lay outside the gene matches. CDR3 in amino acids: CASSTRQGAYNEQFF. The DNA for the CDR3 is TGTGCCAGCAGCACCCGACAGGGTGCCTACAATGAGCAGTTCTTC.

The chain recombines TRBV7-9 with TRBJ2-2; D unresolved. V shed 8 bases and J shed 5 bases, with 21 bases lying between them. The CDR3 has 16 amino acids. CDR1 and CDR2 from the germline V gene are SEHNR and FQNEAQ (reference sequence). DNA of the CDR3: TGTGCCAGCCGGTTTTTCGCCGGAAGTTCGACCGGGGAGCTGTTTTTT. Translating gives CASRFFAGSSTGELFF.

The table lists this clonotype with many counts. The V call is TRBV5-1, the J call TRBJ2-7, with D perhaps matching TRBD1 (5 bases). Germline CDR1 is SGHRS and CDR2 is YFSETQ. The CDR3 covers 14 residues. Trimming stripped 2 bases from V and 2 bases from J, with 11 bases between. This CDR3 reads CASSLRTSTYEQYF. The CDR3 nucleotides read TGCGCCAGCAGCTTACGGACAAGCACCTACGAGCAGTACTTC.

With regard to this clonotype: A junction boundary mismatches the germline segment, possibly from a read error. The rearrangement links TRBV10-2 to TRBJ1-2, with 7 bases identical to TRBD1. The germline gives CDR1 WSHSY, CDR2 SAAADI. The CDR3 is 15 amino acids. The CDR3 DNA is TGTGCCAGCAGTAACAGGGGAGCTCCCGACTATGGCTACACCTTC. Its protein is CASSNRGAPDYGYTF.

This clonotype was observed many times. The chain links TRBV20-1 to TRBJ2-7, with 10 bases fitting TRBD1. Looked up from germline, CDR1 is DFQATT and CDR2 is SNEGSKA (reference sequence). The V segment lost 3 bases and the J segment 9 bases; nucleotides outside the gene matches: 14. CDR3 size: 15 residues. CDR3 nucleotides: TGCAGTGCTAGCGGACAGGGGGGGTATTCCATGGTGCAGTACTTC. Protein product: CSASGQGGYSMVQYF.

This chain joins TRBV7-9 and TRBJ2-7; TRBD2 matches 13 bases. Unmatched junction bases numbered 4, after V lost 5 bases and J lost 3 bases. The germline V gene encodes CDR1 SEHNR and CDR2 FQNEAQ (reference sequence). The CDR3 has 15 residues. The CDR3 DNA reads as TGTGCCAGCAGCGCGGGACTAGCGGGGATCTACGAGCAGTACTTC. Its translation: CASSAGLAGIYEQYF.

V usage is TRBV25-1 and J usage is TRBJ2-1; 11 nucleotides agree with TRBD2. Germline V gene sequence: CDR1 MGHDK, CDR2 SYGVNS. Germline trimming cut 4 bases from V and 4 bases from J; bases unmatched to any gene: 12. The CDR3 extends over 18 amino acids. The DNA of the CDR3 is TGTGCCAGCAGTGCTAGGATAGCGGGGGGGCCAGTGTACAATGAGCAGTTCTTC. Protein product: CASSARIAGGPVYNEQFF.

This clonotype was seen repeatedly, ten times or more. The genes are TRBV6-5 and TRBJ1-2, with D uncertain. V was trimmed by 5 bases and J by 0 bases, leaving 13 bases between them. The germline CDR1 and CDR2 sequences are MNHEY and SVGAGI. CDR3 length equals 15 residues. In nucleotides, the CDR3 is TGTGCCAGCAGTCGTACGGGTCTGACTAACTATGGCTACACCTTC. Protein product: CASSRTGLTNYGYTF.

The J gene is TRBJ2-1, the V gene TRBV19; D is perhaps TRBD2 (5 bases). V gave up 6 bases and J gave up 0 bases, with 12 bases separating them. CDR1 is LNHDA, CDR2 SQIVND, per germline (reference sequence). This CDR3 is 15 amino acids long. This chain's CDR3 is CASRIEGSSYNEQFF. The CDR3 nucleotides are TGTGCCAGTAGGATTGAGGGCAGCTCCTACAATGAGCAGTTCTTC.

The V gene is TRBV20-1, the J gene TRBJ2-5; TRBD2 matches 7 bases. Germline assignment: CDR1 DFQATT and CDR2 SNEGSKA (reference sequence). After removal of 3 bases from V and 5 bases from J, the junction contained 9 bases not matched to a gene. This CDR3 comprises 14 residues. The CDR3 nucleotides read TGCAGTGCTAGGATGGGGGGGAATCTGGAGACCCAGTACTTC. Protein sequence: CSARMGGNLETQYF.

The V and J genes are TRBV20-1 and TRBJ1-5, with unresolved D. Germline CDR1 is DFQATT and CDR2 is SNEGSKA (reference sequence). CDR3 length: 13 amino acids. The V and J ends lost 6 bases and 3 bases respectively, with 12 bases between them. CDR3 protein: CSANTGINQPQHF. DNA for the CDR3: TGCAGTGCAAACACGGGGATCAATCAGCCCCAGCATTTT.

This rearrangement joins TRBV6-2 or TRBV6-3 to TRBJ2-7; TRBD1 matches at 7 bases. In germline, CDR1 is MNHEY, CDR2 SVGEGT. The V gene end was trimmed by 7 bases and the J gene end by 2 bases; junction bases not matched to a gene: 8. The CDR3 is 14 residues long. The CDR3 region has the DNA TGTGCCAGCAAACCCCCAGGGGGTACCTACGAGCAGTACTTC. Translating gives CASKPPGGTYEQYF.

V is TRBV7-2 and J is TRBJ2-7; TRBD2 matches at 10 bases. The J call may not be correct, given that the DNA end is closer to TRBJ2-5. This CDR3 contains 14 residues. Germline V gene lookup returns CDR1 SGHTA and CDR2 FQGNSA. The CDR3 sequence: CASSTSGVQETQYF. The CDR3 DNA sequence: TGTGCCAGCAGTACTAGCGGGGTTCAAGAGACCCAGTACTTC.

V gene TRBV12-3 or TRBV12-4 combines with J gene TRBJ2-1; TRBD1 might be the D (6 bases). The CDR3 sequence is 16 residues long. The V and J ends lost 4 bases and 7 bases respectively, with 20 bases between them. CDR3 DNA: TGTGCCAGCAGTTACTCAGGGGCCCCTCTCGGGAATGAGCAGTTCTTC. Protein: CASSYSGAPLGNEQFF.

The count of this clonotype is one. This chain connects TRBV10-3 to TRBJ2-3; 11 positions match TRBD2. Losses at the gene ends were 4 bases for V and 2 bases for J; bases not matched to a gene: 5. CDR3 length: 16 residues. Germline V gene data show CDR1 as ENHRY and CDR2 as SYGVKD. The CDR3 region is CAISVVAGGITDTQYF. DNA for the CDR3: TGTGCCATCAGTGTGGTAGCGGGGGGGATCACAGATACGCAGTATTTT.